Here is one T cell receptor beta chain with its context. The data stem from a study of blood T cell repertoires in COVID-19. Overall study context: PBMCs, B-cell-depleted T cells, or T cells were the source of the cDNA or gDNA that made up the material.

In the source study's methods: Amplification with reference gene primers provided the estimates of nucleated cell counts. Generated by immunoSEQ multiplex PCR, the TCRdb table keeps only in-frame clones and is missing some. That table gives V, J and clone size, and the DNA gave D and trimming. The table shows approximately 170,000 clones, with around 87% occurring only once. Seattle researchers signed up patients amid active infection and tracked them longitudinally. With 1 base clipped from V and 7 bases from J, the junction kept 12 bases outside the gene matches. Germline V gene data show CDR1 as SGHTA and CDR2 as FQGTGA. There are 19 residues in the CDR3.

The sequenced sample was peripheral blood. The V and J genes are TRBV7-3 and TRBJ2-1; 14 bases line up with TRBD2. This receptor was identified in a woman older than 75 with COVID-19, enrolled during active disease. CDR3 region: CASSLKGTGWTSGRNEQFF. The CDR3, as DNA: TGTGCCAGCAGCTTAAAAGGGACGGGGTGGACTAGCGGGAGGAATGAGCAGTTCTTC.